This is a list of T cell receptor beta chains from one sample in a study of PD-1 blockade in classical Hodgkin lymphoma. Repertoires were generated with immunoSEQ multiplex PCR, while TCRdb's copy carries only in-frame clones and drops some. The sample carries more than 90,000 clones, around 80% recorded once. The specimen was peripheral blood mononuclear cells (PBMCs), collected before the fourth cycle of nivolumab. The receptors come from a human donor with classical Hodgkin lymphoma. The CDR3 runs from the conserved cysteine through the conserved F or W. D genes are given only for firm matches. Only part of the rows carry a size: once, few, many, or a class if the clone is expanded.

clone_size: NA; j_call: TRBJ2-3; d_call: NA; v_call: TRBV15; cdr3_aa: CATSPGVSDTQYF; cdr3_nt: TGTGCCACCAGCCCAGGAGTTTCCGATACGCAGTATTTT
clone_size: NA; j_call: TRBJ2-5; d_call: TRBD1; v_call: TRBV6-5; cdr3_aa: CASSYTPTGGETQYF; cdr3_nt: TGTGCCAGCAGTTACACCCCGACAGGGGGGGAGACCCAGTACTTC
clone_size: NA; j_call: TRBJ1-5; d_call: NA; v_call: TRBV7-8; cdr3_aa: CASSYASNSNQPQHF; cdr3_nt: TGTGCCAGCAGCTACGCCAGTAATAGCAATCAGCCCCAGCATTTT
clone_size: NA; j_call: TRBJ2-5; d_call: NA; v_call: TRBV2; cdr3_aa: CASSQDLQGPSETQYF; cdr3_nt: TGTGCCAGCAGTCAAGATTTACAGGGTCCTTCGGAGACCCAGTACTTC
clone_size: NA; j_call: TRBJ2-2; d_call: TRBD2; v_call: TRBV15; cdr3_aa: CATSRAGLAGGGFRELFF; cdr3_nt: TGTGCCACCAGCAGAGCGGGACTAGCAGGAGGTGGATTTAGGGAGCTGTTTTTT
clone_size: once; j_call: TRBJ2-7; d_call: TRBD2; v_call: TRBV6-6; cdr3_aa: CASSYWASGSYEQYF; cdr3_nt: TGTGCCAGCAGTTACTGGGCTAGCGGGAGCTACGAGCAGTACTTC
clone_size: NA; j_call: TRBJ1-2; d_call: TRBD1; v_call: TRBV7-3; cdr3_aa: CASSSTGGGGYTF; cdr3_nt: TGTGCCAGCAGCTCTACAGGGGGCGGTGGCTACACCTTC
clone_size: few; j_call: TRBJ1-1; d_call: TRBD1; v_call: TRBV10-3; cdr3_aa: CANQGEETEAFF; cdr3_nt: TGTGCAAATCAGGGGGAGGAAACTGAAGCTTTCTTT
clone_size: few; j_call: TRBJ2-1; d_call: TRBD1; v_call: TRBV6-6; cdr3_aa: CASSYVGQGGGGQFF; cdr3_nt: TGTGCCAGCAGTTACGTGGGACAGGGAGGCGGGGGGCAGTTCTTC
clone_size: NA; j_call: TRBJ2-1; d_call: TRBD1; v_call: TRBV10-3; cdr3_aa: CAISEQGAGEQFF; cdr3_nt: TGTGCCATCAGTGAACAGGGGGCGGGTGAGCAGTTCTTC
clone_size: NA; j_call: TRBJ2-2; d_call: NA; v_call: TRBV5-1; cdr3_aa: CASSLLGQGPNTGELFF; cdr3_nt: TGCGCCAGCAGCTTACTTGGCCAGGGGCCCAACACCGGGGAGCTGTTTTTT
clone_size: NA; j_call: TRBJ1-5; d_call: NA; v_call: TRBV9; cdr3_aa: CASSVGSRNQPQHF; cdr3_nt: TGTGCCAGCAGCGTAGGTTCACGCAATCAGCCCCAGCATTTT
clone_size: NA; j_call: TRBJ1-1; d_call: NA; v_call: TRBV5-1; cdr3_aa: CASSLAENTEAFF; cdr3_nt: TGTGCCAGCAGCTTGGCAGAGAACACTGAAGCTTTCTTT
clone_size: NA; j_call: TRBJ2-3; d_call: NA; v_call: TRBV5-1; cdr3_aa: CASFTPDGNTQYF; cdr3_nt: TGCGCCAGCTTTACCCCAGATGGGAATACGCAGTATTTT
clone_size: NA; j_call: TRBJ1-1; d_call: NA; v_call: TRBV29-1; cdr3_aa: CSVGNTEAFF; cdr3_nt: TGCAGCGTCGGGAACACTGAAGCTTTCTTT
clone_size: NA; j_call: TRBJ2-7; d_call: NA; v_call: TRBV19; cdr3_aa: CASSIVASSYEQYF; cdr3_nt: TGTGCCAGTAGTATTGTCGCGTCATCCTACGAGCAGTACTTC
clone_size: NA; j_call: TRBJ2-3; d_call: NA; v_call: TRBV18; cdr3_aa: CASSLRPYRVGTDTQYF; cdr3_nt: TGTGCCAGCTCACTGCGCCCTTATAGGGTGGGCACAGATACGCAGTATTTT
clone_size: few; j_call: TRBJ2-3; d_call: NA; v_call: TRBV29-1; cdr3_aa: CSQRGAADTQYF; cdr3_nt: TGCAGCCAAAGGGGGGCCGCAGATACGCAGTATTTT
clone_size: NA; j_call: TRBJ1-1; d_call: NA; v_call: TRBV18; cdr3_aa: CASSPGGGLWTEAFF; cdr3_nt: TGTGCCAGCTCACCCGGTGGGGGGCTCTGGACTGAAGCTTTCTTT
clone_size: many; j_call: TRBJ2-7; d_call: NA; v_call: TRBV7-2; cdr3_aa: CASSLASQQGYEQYF; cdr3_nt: TGTGCCAGCAGCTTAGCGAGCCAGCAGGGGTACGAGCAGTACTTC
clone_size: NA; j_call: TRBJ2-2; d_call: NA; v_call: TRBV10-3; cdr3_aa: CAIKSGNTEPGELFF; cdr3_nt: TGTGCCATCAAGTCCGGGAATACGGAACCCGGGGAGCTGTTTTTT
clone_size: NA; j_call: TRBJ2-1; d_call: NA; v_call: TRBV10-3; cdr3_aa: CAITEETYNEQFF; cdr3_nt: TGTGCCATCACCGAGGAGACCTACAATGAGCAGTTCTTC
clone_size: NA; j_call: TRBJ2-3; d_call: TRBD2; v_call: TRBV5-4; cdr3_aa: CASSLRLAGGTDTQYF; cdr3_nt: TGTGCCAGCAGCTTGAGACTAGCGGGGGGCACAGATACGCAGTATTTT
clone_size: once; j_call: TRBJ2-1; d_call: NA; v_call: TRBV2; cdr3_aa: CASSEWPSSYNEQFF; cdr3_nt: TGTGCCAGCAGTGAATGGCCGAGCTCCTACAATGAGCAGTTCTTC
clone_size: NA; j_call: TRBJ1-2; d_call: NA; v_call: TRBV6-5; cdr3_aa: CASSYHDGQGYTF; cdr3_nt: TGTGCCAGCAGTTACCACGACGGTCAAGGCTACACCTTC
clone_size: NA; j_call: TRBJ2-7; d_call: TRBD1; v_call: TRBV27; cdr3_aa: CASSLGQRTGGMYEQYF; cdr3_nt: TGTGCCAGCAGCCTCGGGCAACGGACAGGGGGCATGTACGAGCAGTACTTC
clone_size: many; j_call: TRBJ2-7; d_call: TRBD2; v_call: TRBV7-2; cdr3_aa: CASSLAAGGAYEQYF; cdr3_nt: TGTGCCAGCAGCTTAGCTGCGGGAGGGGCCTACGAGCAGTACTTC
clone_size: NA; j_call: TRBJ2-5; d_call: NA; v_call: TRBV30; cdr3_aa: CAWSVNGWQETQYF; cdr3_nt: TGTGCCTGGAGTGTAAACGGGTGGCAAGAGACCCAGTACTTC